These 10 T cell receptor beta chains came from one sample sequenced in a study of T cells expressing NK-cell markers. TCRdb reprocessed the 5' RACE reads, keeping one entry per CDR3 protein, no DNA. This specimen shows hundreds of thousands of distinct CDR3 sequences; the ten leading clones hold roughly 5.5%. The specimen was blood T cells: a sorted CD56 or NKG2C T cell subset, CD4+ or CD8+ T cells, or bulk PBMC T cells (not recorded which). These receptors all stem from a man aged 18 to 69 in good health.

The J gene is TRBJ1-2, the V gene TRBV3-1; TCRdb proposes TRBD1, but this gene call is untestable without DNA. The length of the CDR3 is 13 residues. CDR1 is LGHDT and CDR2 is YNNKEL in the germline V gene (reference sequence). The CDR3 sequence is CASSRGQERGYTF.

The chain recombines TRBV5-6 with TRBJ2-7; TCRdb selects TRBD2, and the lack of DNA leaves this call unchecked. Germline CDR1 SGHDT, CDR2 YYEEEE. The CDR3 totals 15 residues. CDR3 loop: CASSLDGRPPYEQYF.

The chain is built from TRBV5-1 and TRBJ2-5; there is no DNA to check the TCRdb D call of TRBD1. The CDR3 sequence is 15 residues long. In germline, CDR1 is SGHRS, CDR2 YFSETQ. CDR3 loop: CASSLVTPGQETQYF.

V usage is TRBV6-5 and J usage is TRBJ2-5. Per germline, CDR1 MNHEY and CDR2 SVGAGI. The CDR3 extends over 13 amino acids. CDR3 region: CASSYSPSGTQYF.

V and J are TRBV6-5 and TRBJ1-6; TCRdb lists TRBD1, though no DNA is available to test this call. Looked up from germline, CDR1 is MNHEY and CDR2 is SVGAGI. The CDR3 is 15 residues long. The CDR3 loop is CASSTGQGGHSPLHF.

CDR3 sequence reads: CSASGSRSYYGYTF. The gene calls are TRBV20-1 and TRBJ1-2. The CDR3 covers 14 residues. Germline-derived CDR1 and CDR2 are DFQATT and SNEGSKA (reference sequence).

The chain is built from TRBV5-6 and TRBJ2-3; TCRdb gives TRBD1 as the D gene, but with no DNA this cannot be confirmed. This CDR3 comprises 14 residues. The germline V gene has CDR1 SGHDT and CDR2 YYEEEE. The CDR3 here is CASSLGTGVDTQYF. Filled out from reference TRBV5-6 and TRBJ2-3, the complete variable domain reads DAGVTQSPTHLIKTRGQQVTLRCSPKSGHDTVSWYQQALGQGPQFIFQYYEEEERQRGNFPDRFSGHQFPNYSSELNVNALLLGDSALYLCASSLGTGVDTQYFGPGTRLTVL.

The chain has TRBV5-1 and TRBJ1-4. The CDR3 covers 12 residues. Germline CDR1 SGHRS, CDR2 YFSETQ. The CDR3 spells CASKRIMKNCFF.

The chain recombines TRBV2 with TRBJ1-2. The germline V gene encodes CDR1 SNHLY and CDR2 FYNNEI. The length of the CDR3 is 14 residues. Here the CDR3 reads CASSEYGVVGGYTF.

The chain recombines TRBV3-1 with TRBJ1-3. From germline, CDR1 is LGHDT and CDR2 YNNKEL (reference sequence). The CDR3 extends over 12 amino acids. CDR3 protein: CASSQMDNTIYF.